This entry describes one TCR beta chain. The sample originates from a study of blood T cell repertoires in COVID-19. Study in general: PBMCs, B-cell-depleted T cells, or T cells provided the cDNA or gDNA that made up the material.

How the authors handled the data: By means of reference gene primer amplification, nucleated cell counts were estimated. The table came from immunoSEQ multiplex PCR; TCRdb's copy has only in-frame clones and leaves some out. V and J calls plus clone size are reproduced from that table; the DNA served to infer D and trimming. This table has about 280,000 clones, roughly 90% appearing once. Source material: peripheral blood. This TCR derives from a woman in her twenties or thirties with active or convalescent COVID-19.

This chain's CDR3 is CASSVEAGADYEQYF. In DNA, the CDR3 is TGTGCCAGCAGCGTAGAGGCGGGGGCGGACTACGAGCAGTACTTC. The genes are TRBV9 and TRBJ2-7; D is possibly TRBD2 (7 bases). The CDR3 runs to 15 residues. Looked up from germline, CDR1 is SGDLS and CDR2 is YYNGEE. The V gene lost 0 bases and the J gene lost 3 bases, with 13 bases spanning the gap.